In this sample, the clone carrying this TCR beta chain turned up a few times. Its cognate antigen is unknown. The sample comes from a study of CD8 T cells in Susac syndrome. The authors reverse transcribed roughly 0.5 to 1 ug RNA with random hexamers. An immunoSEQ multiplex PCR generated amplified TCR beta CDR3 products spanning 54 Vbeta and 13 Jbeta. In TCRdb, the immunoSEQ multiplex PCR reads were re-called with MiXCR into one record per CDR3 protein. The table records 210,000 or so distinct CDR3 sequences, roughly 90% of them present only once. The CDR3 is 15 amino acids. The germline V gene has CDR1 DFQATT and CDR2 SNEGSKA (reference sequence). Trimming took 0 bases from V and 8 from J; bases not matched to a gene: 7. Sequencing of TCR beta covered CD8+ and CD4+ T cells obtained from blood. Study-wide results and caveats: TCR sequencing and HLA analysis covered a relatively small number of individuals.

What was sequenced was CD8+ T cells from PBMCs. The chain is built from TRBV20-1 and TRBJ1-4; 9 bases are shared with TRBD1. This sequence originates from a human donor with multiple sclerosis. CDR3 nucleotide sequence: TGCAGTGCTAGAGATCGGGACAGGGTTAACGAAAAACTGTTTTTT. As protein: CSARDRDRVNEKLFF.